The 20 T cell receptor beta chains below come from one sample, sequenced in a study of blood T cell repertoires in COVID-19. Clones were sequenced by immunoSEQ multiplex PCR, and TCRdb holds only the in-frame ones, with some missing. The sample yields about 44,000 clones, roughly nine tenths seen once. Sequencing was carried out using peripheral blood. All receptors come from a man aged 65 to 79 with active COVID-19.

This clone appeared once. This CDR3 is CASSYSSDSSYEQYF. CDR3 sequence (DNA): TGTGCCAGCAGTTACTCGAGTGACTCCTCCTACGAGCAGTACTTC. This rearrangement joins TRBV6-5 to TRBJ2-7; the D is unclear. CDR1 MNHEY and CDR2 SVGAGI come from the germline V gene. The CDR3 totals 15 residues. The V end lost 0 bases, the J end lost 0 bases, and 9 bases lay between the germline ends.

CDR3 nucleotides: TGCGCCAGCAGCGCCGGACTAGTCCGCAATGAGCAGTTCTTC. Translated: CASSAGLVRNEQFF. The rearrangement uses TRBV5-1 and TRBJ2-1; 7 bases map to TRBD2. The CDR3 is 14 amino acids. CDR1 is SGHRS, CDR2 YFSETQ, per germline. The trim removed 4 bases at V and 6 bases at J, leaving 7 bases unmatched.

The genes are TRBV4-3 and TRBJ2-5; D is possibly TRBD1 (5 bases). There are 13 residues in the CDR3. V was cut by 3 bases and J by 1 base, with 6 bases left in between. CDR1 and CDR2 (germline): LGHNA, YSLEER. In nucleotides, the CDR3 is TGCGCCAGCAGCCAGGGGCTCCAAGAGACCCAGTACTTC. Amino acids: CASSQGLQETQYF.

This chain connects TRBV11-2 to TRBJ2-2, with TRBD1 matching 7 bases. Germline assignment: CDR1 SGHAT and CDR2 FQNNGV. The CDR3 consists of 14 residues. The V and J ends lost 4 bases and 4 bases, in that order; junction bases with no gene match: 3. The CDR3 region has the DNA TGTGCCAGCAGCTCCGACAGGGCCACCGGGGAGCTGTTTTTT. Protein: CASSSDRATGELFF.

As for this clone: A junction end diverges from the germline sequence, so it may reflect a read error. The chain uses TRBV2 and TRBJ1-5; perhaps TRBD1 as D (5 bases). The CDR3 spans 15 residues. In germline, CDR1 is SNHLY, CDR2 FYNNEI. CDR3 in DNA: TGTGCCAGCCGTGACAGTACACCGCTCAATCAGCCCCAGCATTTT. Its protein is CASRDSTPLNQPQHF.

This clone was seen only once. The V and J genes are TRBV4-3 and TRBJ2-3, with TRBD2 matching over 9 bases. CDR3 size: 17 residues. Trimming at V came to 6 bases and at J to 3 bases, leaving 13 bases not matched to a gene. Germline V lookup: CDR1 LGHNA, CDR2 YSLEER. The CDR3 loop is CASSPLGAGGPTDTQYF. CDR3 coding DNA: TGCGCCAGCAGTCCACTGGGGGCGGGGGGGCCAACAGATACGCAGTATTTT.

The rearrangement joins TRBV6-2 or TRBV6-3 to TRBJ1-1, with D uncertain. Trimming cost V 0 bases and J 8 bases, with 7 bases left between them. Germline CDR1 MNHEY, CDR2 SVGEGT. This CDR3 has 12 amino acids. The CDR3 nucleotides read TGTGCCAGCAGTTACTCGATCGGGGAAGCTTTCTTT. It specifies CASSYSIGEAFF.

This sequence joins TRBV6-2 or TRBV6-3 and TRBJ2-2; a weak D match, TRBD1 (5 bases). The CDR3 is made up of 15 amino acids. The germline V gene encodes CDR1 MNHEY and CDR2 SVGEGT. Between the trimmed V and J ends, which lost 6 bases and 5 bases, there was a span of 16 bases. The CDR3 here is CASSFDSSYTGELFF. The CDR3, as DNA: TGTGCCAGCAGCTTCGACAGCTCCTATACCGGGGAGCTGTTTTTT.

The chain has TRBV18 and TRBJ2-7, with D perhaps matching TRBD1 (8 bases). Germline-derived CDR1 and CDR2 are KGHSH and LQKENI. The CDR3 sequence is 17 residues long. V lost 1 base and J 6 bases, leaving 22 bases between the germline ends. CDR3 nucleotides: TGTGCCAGCTCACCACTACAGGGGGGAGGAACTAGCGTCGAGCAGTACTTC. Protein: CASSPLQGGGTSVEQYF.

This clone was detected once. The chain is built from TRBV29-1 and TRBJ2-1, with 8 positions matching TRBD1. This CDR3 spans 14 amino acids. Germline V gives CDR1 SQVTM, CDR2 ANQGSEA. Trimming removed 4 bases from V and 5 bases from J; junction bases left unmatched: 7. The CDR3 protein is CSVAGGTGHNEQFF. The CDR3 DNA reads TGCAGCGTTGCGGGCGGGACAGGCCACAATGAGCAGTTCTTC.

This chain connects TRBV15 to TRBJ1-3; D perhaps matches TRBD1 (5 bases). V gave up 0 bases and J gave up 2 bases, with 11 bases separating them. This CDR3 comprises 16 residues. Germline V lookup: CDR1 LNHNV, CDR2 YYDKDF (reference sequence). The CDR3 protein is CATSRDLAGAGNTIYF. DNA of the CDR3: TGTGCCACCAGCAGAGATCTGGCGGGGGCTGGAAACACCATATATTTT.

The chain recombines TRBV5-5 with TRBJ1-5, with D uncertain. The CDR3 runs 14 residues. V lost 4 bases and J lost 6, with 14 bases in between. CDR1 is SGHKS and CDR2 is YYEKEE in the germline V gene (reference sequence). The CDR3 nucleotides read TGTGCCAGCAGCATGGACGCGGATAGTCAGCCCCAGCATTTT. Translated: CASSMDADSQPQHF.

CDR3 amino acids: CASSPSPSSRNYGYTF. CDR3 nucleotides: TGTGCCAGCAGCCCTAGTCCCAGTTCTCGAAACTATGGCTACACCTTC. The chain is built from TRBV3-1 (or the pseudogene TRBV3-2) and TRBJ1-2; no clear D. The CDR3 is 16 amino acids. Trimming cost V 4 bases and J 2 bases, with 17 bases left between them. Germline V gives CDR1 LGHDT, CDR2 YNNKEL (reference sequence).

The chain has TRBV7-8 and TRBJ2-4; the D gene is possibly TRBD2 (5 bases). Trimming stripped 2 bases from V and 3 bases from J, with 14 bases between. CDR3 length: 16 residues. Per germline, CDR1 SGHVS and CDR2 FQNEAQ. CDR3 sequence: CASSLLAGEGKNIQYF. CDR3 coding DNA: TGTGCCAGCAGCTTATTGGCCGGGGAAGGCAAAAACATTCAGTACTTC.

This clone was seen once. The chain joins TRBV7-9 to TRBJ2-3, with D possibly TRBD2 on 5 matching bases. This CDR3 has 14 amino acids. Trimming cost V 0 bases and J 3 bases, with 7 bases left between them. Germline-derived CDR1 and CDR2 are SEHNR and FQNEAQ (reference sequence). Here the CDR3 reads CASSLAGATDTQYF. The CDR3 DNA reads TGTGCCAGCAGCTTAGCGGGAGCTACAGATACGCAGTATTTT. The whole variable domain, filled in from reference TRBV7-9 and TRBJ2-3, reads DTGVSQNPRHKITKRGQNVTFRCDPISEHNRLYWYRQTLGQGPEFLTYFQNEAQLEKSRLLSDRFSAERPKGSFSTLEIQRTEQGDSAMYLCASSLAGATDTQYFGPGTRLTVL.

The rearrangement links TRBV29-1 to TRBJ1-4; D call uncertain. In germline, CDR1 is SQVTM, CDR2 ANQGSEA. The length of the CDR3 is 15 residues. Trimming took 6 bases from V and 8 from J, leaving 22 bases between them. CDR3 protein: CSVARNPAGREKLFF. Here the CDR3 DNA reads TGCAGCGTCGCCCGTAATCCCGCGGGGAGGGAAAAACTGTTTTTT.

V and J are TRBV7-9 and TRBJ1-1, with D perhaps matching TRBD1 (5 bases). CDR3 length: 13 amino acids. Trimming took 5 bases from V and 1 from J, leaving 8 bases between them. Germline V gene sequence: CDR1 SEHNR, CDR2 FQNEAQ (reference sequence). CDR3 sequence reads: CASSPTGNTEAFF. CDR3 nucleotides: TGTGCCAGCAGCCCTACAGGGAACACTGAAGCTTTCTTT.

The chain combines TRBV12-3 or TRBV12-4 with TRBJ1-1; a possible D gene is TRBD1 (6 bases). V lost 6 bases and J 7 bases, leaving 12 bases between the germline ends. The CDR3 totals 12 residues. CDR3 bases: TGTGCCAGCAGCCCAGGGGCTATTGAAGCTTTCTTT. The encoded protein is CASSPGAIEAFF.

This chain uses TRBV5-1 with TRBJ2-7; 8 bases match TRBD1. CDR1 and CDR2 from the germline V gene are SGHRS and YFSETQ. The length of the CDR3 is 14 residues. V lost 0 bases and J lost 7; bases outside the gene matches: 6. DNA of the CDR3: TGCGCCAGCAGCTTGGATTGGACAGGGAATGAGCAGTACTTC. This codes for CASSLDWTGNEQYF. The complete variable domain, with remaining parts taken from reference TRBV5-1 and TRBJ2-7, reads KAGVTQTPRYLIKTRGQQVTLSCSPISGHRSVSWYQQTPGQGLQFLFEYFSETQRNKGNFPGRFSGRQFSNSRSEMNVSTLELGDSALYLCASSLDWTGNEQYFGPGTRLTVT.

This clone has a handful of counts. The rearrangement links TRBV6-2 or TRBV6-3 to TRBJ2-3; 9 positions match TRBD1. CDR3 length: 17 amino acids. Germline CDR1 and CDR2: MNHEY and SVGEGT. V shed 2 bases and J 4 bases; nucleotides not matched to a gene: 10. The CDR3 DNA sequence: TGTGCCAGCAGTTACACCTTGGACAGGGGTAGGTCAGATACGCAGTATTTT. Translated, it gives CASSYTLDRGRSDTQYF.